Below are 10 T cell receptor beta chains sequenced from a single sample in a study of control samples from healthy donors and cancer patients. Generated by immunoSEQ multiplex PCR, the TCRdb table keeps only in-frame clones and is missing some. The sample holds some 410,000 clones, over 75% seen once. The sample consisted of PBMCs. These receptors originate from a man in his forties with head and neck cancer.

The chain recombines TRBV6-5 with TRBJ2-1; the D gene is possibly TRBD2 (5 bases). CDR3 length: 16 amino acids. Between the trimmed V and J ends, which lost 0 bases and 0 bases, there was a span of 9 bases. Germline assignment: CDR1 MNHEY and CDR2 SVGAGI. CDR3 residues: CASSYSAGSSYNEQFF. The CDR3 nucleotides read TGTGCCAGCAGTTACTCGGCGGGCAGCTCCTACAATGAGCAGTTCTTC.

The V and J genes are TRBV7-9 and TRBJ2-7; 9 bases fit TRBD1. The germline V gene encodes CDR1 SEHNR and CDR2 FQNEAQ (reference sequence). V lost 5 bases and J lost 7; bases outside the gene matches: 9. There are 14 residues in the CDR3. The CDR3: CASSTGQGIPEQYF. The CDR3 bases are TGTGCCAGCAGCACGGGACAGGGAATTCCGGAGCAGTACTTC.

The V and J genes are TRBV3-1 (or the pseudogene TRBV3-2) and TRBJ2-4, with TRBD1 matching 7 bases. This CDR3 has 14 amino acids. Germline V gene lookup returns CDR1 LGHDT and CDR2 YNNKEL (reference sequence). J was trimmed by 3 bases and V by 3 bases; bases with no gene match: 2. CDR3: CASSHRDSKNIQYF. In DNA form, the CDR3 reads TGTGCCAGCAGCCACCGGGACAGCAAAAACATTCAGTACTTC.

The CDR3 region is CASSESRTSDEDTQYF. CDR3 nucleotide sequence: TGTGCCAGCAGCGAAAGCCGAACTAGCGATGAAGATACGCAGTATTTT. The chain couples TRBV7-9 to TRBJ2-3; 7 positions agree with TRBD2. This CDR3 region has 16 residues. Germline CDR1 and CDR2: SEHNR and FQNEAQ (reference sequence). The trim removed 5 bases at V and 5 bases at J, leaving 13 bases unmatched. Full variable domain (rest looked up from reference TRBV7-9 and TRBJ2-3): DTGVSQNPRHKITKRGQNVTFRCDPISEHNRLYWYRQTLGQGPEFLTYFQNEAQLEKSRLLSDRFSAERPKGSFSTLEIQRTEQGDSAMYLCASSESRTSDEDTQYFGPGTRLTVL.

CDR3: CASSYVVSGTEAFF. CDR3 in DNA: TGTGCCAGCAGTTACGTCGTCAGCGGAACTGAAGCTTTCTTT. V and J are TRBV6-2 or TRBV6-3 and TRBJ1-1; no clear D gene. Germline V lookup: CDR1 MNHEY, CDR2 SVGEGT. Trimming took 2 bases from V and 5 from J, leaving 12 bases between them. This CDR3 has 14 residues.

V and J are TRBV5-6 and TRBJ2-2; D is unresolved. The CDR3 length is 13 residues. V was shortened by 3 bases and J by 5 bases, with 8 bases between the two germline ends. CDR1 and CDR2 (germline): SGHDT, YYEEEE. The CDR3 spells CASSSGRTGELFF. The CDR3 bases are TGTGCCAGCAGCTCCGGACGTACCGGGGAGCTGTTTTTT. The full variable domain, in which reference TRBV5-6 and TRBJ2-2 provide the parts outside the CDR3, is DAGVTQSPTHLIKTRGQQVTLRCSPKSGHDTVSWYQQALGQGPQFIFQYYEEEERQRGNFPDRFSGHQFPNYSSELNVNALLLGDSALYLCASSSGRTGELFFGEGSRLTVL.

Concerning this clone itself: An end of the junction differs from the germline gene, which may be a read error. The CDR3 protein is CSVEGSFDTEAFF. The CDR3 DNA follows: TGCAGCGTCGAAGGAAGTTTTGACACTGAAGCTTTCTTT. This chain connects TRBV29-1 to TRBJ1-1, with D uncertain. Germline V gene data show CDR1 as SQVTM and CDR2 as ANQGSEA. The CDR3 extends over 13 amino acids.

The gene calls are TRBV20-1 and TRBJ1-1; D ambiguous. This CDR3 has 11 amino acids. V shed 6 bases and J shed 1 base, with 6 bases lying between them. Germline V gives CDR1 DFQATT, CDR2 SNEGSKA (reference sequence). CDR3 loop: CSARGNTEAFF. The DNA of the CDR3 is TGCAGTGCCCGAGGGAACACTGAAGCTTTCTTT.

This chain links TRBV27 with TRBJ1-5; no definite D call. V gave up 3 bases and J gave up 5 bases, with 11 bases separating them. This CDR3 spans 14 amino acids. Germline-derived CDR1 and CDR2 are MNHEY and SMNVEV (reference sequence). DNA of the CDR3: TGTGCCAGCAGTTTCGCAGGAAACTATCAGCCCCAGCATTTT. This gives the protein CASSFAGNYQPQHF.

This clone was detected a few times. This chain links TRBV2 with TRBJ1-1; D call uncertain. V was clipped by 1 base and J by 0 bases, with 3 bases between them. Germline CDR1 and CDR2: SNHLY and FYNNEI. The CDR3 extends over 13 amino acids. The CDR3 bases are TGTGCCAGCAGTGAAGAGGTGAACACTGAAGCTTTCTTT. It translates to CASSEEVNTEAFF.